This record concerns one T cell receptor beta chain sequence. Its target antigen remains unknown. One base away there is no much larger clone; base qualities are not given. The CDR3 runs 14 amino acids, cysteine and phenylalanine included. Of the read, only the CDR3 DNA is kept; its 42 bases are in frame from base 1. Trimming at the junction amounts to 4 bases on V and 4 bases on J, and the germline ends lie 13 bases apart. The germline V gene (reference sequence) gives CDR1 as GTSNPN and CDR2 as SVGIG. The sample is drawn from a study of blood T cell repertoires in COVID-19 (dated by TCRdb to 2020 to 2021). In terms of the full investigation: Collaborator samples came from the United States, Italy and Spain and covered acute and convalescent phases of COVID-19. Sample metadata almost always included a de-identified subject ID, COVID-19 status, age in years and sex. Where available, HLA class I and class II types were obtained from metadata supplied by the sample provider rather than from assay-based typing. A freely available public database, intended as a resource for researchers studying the immune response to SARS-CoV-2, is where the repertoires were released. Samples were obtained from the ongoing ImmuneRACE study (first 160 participants) and from roughly 1,300 subjects provided by 6 global collaborators. The material from the prospective study consisted of cDNA or gDNA derived from T cells, B-cell-depleted T cells, or PBMCs. Deeply sampled blood TCRbeta repertoires from subjects exposed to, actively infected with, or recovered from COVID-19 were included in the dataset. General findings and caveats noted by the study authors: The quantity of clinical and demographic metadata differed by source and by participant and was supplied without curation.

The immunoSEQ Assay, a bias-controlled multiplex PCR, was used to amplify TCRbeta CDR3 regions from genomic DNA. The authors' analysis ran thus. Nucleated cell counts per sample were estimated from amplification of reference gene primers within the assay. Sequence reads were collapsed and filtered to measure the absolute abundance of every unique TCRbeta CDR3 rearrangement. Productive Simpson clonality was computed per sample as the square root of Simpson's diversity index over productive rearrangements. TCRdb re-hosts the immuneACCESS table, in-frame sequences only. Its copies lack some clones; in the studies checked, an unresolved V gene accounts for under half of them, and the cause for the rest is not known. The DNA gave D and trimming, while V, J and clone size come from that table. The sample table shows a few hundred thousand clones, and 75% to 90% are seen once. The ten largest clones take up 10% of the sample.

One collaborating source in Seattle enrolled patients while the patients were actively infected and followed the patients over time throughout the course of disease. Each collaborating institution followed its own protocols to collect whole blood in K2EDTA tubes. For TCRbeta analysis, collaborators shipped samples in one of three forms: frozen whole blood, isolated PBMCs, or DNA extracted from either of those sample types. The receptor was isolated from a woman between 65 and 79 years old with COVID-19, enrolled during active disease. Sequencing was carried out using peripheral blood. The chain is assembled from TRBV30 and TRBJ2-2; TRBD1 is possibly the D segment (6 matching bases). In nucleotide form, the sequence is TGTGCCTGGATCCAGGGGCGTTTCACCGGGGAGCTGTTTTTT. Translated, it reads CAWIQGRFTGELFF.